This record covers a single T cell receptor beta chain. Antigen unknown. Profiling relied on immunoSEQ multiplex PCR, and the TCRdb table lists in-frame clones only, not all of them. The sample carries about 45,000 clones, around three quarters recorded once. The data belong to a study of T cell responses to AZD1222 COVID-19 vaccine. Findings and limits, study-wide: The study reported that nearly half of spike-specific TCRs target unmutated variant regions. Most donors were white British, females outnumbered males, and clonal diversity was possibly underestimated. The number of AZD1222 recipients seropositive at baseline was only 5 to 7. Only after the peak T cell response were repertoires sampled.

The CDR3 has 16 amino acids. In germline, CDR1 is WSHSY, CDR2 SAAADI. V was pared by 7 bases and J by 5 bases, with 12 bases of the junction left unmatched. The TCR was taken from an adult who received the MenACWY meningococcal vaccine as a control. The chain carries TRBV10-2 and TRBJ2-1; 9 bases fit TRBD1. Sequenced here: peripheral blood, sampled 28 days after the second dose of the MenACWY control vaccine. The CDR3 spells CASTSDLWDRDNEQFF. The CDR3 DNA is TGCGCCAGCACGTCGGATCTGTGGGACAGGGACAATGAGCAGTTCTTC.